The entry below describes one T cell receptor (beta chain). What it binds is unknown. This specimen belongs to a study of shared clonotypes between healthy human individuals. Study-wide findings and caveats: Limitation of the genetic and exposure-history diversity represented came from the few donors. Depth of sequencing was expected to influence donor clonotype sharing.

Donors comprised healthy HIV-negative adults lacking recent acute infections or vaccinations. Together with CD45RO+ cells, CCR7-negative CD45RA+ TemRA cells were included in CD8 memory. The data were produced by immunoSEQ multiplex PCR, yet TCRdb's version contains in-frame clones alone and is incomplete. This sample has 300,000 to 400,000 clones, with around 90% found just once. Germline V gives CDR1 SGDLS, CDR2 YYNGEE. The CDR3 is 15 amino acids. V lost 3 bases and J 4 bases, leaving 16 bases between the germline ends. The clonotype was recovered from a man aged 18 to 30 in good health. The specimen was memory CD8+ T cells sorted from blood. Subset given: CD45RO+ cells pooled with CCR7-negative TemRA cells. The chain recombines TRBV9 with TRBJ1-2; D unresolved. The CDR3 region is CASSGQKGLSYGYTF. The CDR3 nucleotides read TGTGCCAGCAGCGGCCAGAAGGGTTTGAGCTATGGCTACACCTTC.